The 9 T cell receptor beta chains presented below share a single source sample, sequenced in a study of T cell clonality in common variable immunodeficiency. Libraries were prepared by immunoSEQ multiplex PCR; TCRdb keeps only in-frame clonotypes and omits some of them. The sample was found to contain about 43,000 clones, and every one recurs. What was sequenced was peripheral blood mononuclear cells. The receptors originated from a person aged 18-69 years in good health.

This clone was counted at least ten times. The sequence runs out 3 residues before the end of the CDR3; the remainder is reconstructed from the germline J gene. The chain couples TRBV7-6 to TRBJ2-7; 8 bases line up with TRBD2. The CDR3 has 15 residues. With V trimmed by 5 bases and J by 2 bases, 8 bases remained unmatched. Germline V gene lookup returns CDR1 SGHVS and CDR2 FNYEAQ. The part of the CDR3 DNA that was read is TGTGCCAGCAGCACCGTCGGCGGGGGGCCCTACGAG. This gives the protein CASSTVGGGPYE. The full CDR3 protein reads CASSTVGGGPYEQYF.

This clone was recorded at least ten times. The CDR3 end lies 3 residues beyond the end of the read and is filled in from the germline J gene. The V gene is TRBV18, the J gene TRBJ2-5, with 7 bases that match TRBD2. The V and J ends lost 3 bases and 5 bases, in that order; junction bases with no gene match: 0. The germline gives CDR1 KGHSH, CDR2 LQKENI. The CDR3 runs to 12 residues. CDR3 sequence reads: CASSPGGETQYF. Partial CDR3 DNA: TGTGCCAGCTCACCCGGGGGGGAGACC. Variable domain in full (rest from reference TRBV18 and TRBJ2-5): NAGVMQNPRHLVRRRGQEARLRCSPMKGHSHVYWYRQLPEEGLKFMVYLQKENIIDESGMPKERFSAEFPKEGPSILRIQQVVRGDSAAYFCASSPGGETQYFGPGTRLLVL.

This clone was counted ten times or more. The read ends 3 residues shy of where the CDR3 ends; the end is completed using the germline J gene. The V and J genes are TRBV18 and TRBJ2-4; 9 positions agree with TRBD1. V lost 6 bases to trimming and J lost 6 bases; unmatched junction nucleotides: 12. Per germline, CDR1 KGHSH and CDR2 LQKENI. The CDR3 loop spans 16 amino acids. The chain's CDR3 is CASSKRTGAEGNIQYF. The part of the CDR3 DNA that was read is TGTGCCAGCTCTAAGCGGACAGGGGCGGAGGGAAACATT.

This clone was recorded many times. The read terminates 3 residues before the CDR3 end, so the remaining end is supplied by the germline J gene. This chain links TRBV12-3 or TRBV12-4 with TRBJ2-5; TRBD1 is a possible D gene (5 bases). Trimming left V 6 bases short and J 1 base short, with 9 bases between. This CDR3 contains 13 residues. CDR3 loop: CASSLDSQETQYF. Incomplete CDR3 DNA: TGTGCCAGCAGCCTAGACAGCCAAGAGACC.

This clone was seen at least ten times. The CDR3 goes on 3 residues after the read ends, and that part is filled in from the germline J gene. The V and J genes are TRBV2 and TRBJ2-2, with 9 bases that match TRBD2. The CDR3 extends over 16 amino acids. Per the germline V gene, CDR1 is SNHLY and CDR2 is FYNNEI. V gave up 6 bases and J gave up 1 base; unmatched junction bases: 6. CDR3 DNA, as far as it was read: TGTGCCAGCAGAGGAGCAGCGGGGGGGAACACCGGGGAG. Encoded protein: CASRGAAGGNTGE. The CDR3 as a whole reads CASRGAAGGNTGELFF.

This clone was observed many times. The read falls 3 residues short of the CDR3 end, and the missing part is taken from the germline J gene. The rearrangement joins TRBV12-3 or TRBV12-4 to TRBJ2-7, with D unclear. V lost 5 bases, J lost 2 bases, and 13 bases lay in between. The CDR3 extends over 14 amino acids. The CDR3 protein is CASSVTPRAYEQYF. The part of the CDR3 DNA that was read is TGTGCCAGCAGTGTCACCCCCCGGGCCTACGAG.

There are many counts of this clone. The read finishes 3 residues shy of the CDR3 end, and the germline J gene is used to complete it. Different DNA sequences within this sample yield the same CDR3. V gene TRBV18 combines with J gene TRBJ2-7; possible D gene TRBD1, 5 bases. CDR1 is KGHSH, CDR2 LQKENI, per germline. CDR3 size: 14 residues. The V and J ends lost 2 bases and 2 bases respectively, with 10 bases between them. CDR3 DNA, as far as it was read: TGTGCCAGCTCACCAAGGCAGGGTACCTACGAG. Translating it yields CASSPRQGTYE. The whole CDR3 region reads CASSPRQGTYEQYF.

This clone was detected ten times or more. The sequenced CDR3 bases are TGTGCCAGCAGCCGATCAGGGGAGACC. This translates into CASSRSGET. The complete CDR3 sequence is CASSRSGETQYF. J is TRBJ2-5 and V is TRBV11-2, with D possibly being TRBD1 (5 bases). The read gets to within 3 residues of the CDR3 end, and the germline J gene fills in the rest. With 5 bases removed from V and 5 bases from J, the gap between germline ends came to 9 bases. There are 12 residues in the CDR3. CDR1 and CDR2 (germline): SGHAT, FQNNGV.

This clone was observed many times. With the read ending 3 residues before the CDR3 end, the germline J gene is used to fill in that end. The chain recombines TRBV6-1 with TRBJ1-5; weak D call: TRBD1 (5 bases). Germline V gives CDR1 MNHNS, CDR2 SASEGT. Trimming removed 2 bases at V and 0 bases at J, with 8 bases between. CDR3 length equals 15 residues. CDR3: CASSETTASNQPQHF. The covered CDR3 bases are TGTGCCAGCAGTGAAACGACAGCTAGCAATCAGCCC.